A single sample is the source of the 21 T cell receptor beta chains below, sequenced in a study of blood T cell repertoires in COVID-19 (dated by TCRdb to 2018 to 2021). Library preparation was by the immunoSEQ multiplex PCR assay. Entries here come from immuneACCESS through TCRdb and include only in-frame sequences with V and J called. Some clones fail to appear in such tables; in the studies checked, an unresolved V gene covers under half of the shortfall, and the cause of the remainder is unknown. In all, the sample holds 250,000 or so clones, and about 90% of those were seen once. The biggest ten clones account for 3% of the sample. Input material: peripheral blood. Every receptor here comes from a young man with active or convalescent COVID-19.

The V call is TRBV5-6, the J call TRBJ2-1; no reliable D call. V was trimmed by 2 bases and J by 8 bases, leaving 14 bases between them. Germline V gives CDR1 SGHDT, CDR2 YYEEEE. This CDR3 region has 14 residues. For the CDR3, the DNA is TGTGCCAGCAGCTTCCCCCAGGTGGGCCATGAGCAGTTCTTC. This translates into CASSFPQVGHEQFF.

In DNA, the CDR3 is TGCGCCAGCAGCCGAAAACTACAGGGGACAGATACGCAGTATTTT. Encoded protein: CASSRKLQGTDTQYF. V is TRBV4-3 and J is TRBJ2-3; 7 bases agree with TRBD1. Germline CDR1 is LGHNA and CDR2 is YSLEER. CDR3 length: 15 amino acids. After removal of 4 bases from V and 3 bases from J, the junction contained 7 bases not matched to a gene.

CDR3 sequence: CASSLGGRNTGELFF. CDR3 sequence (DNA): TGTGCCAGCAGCTTAGGAGGGAGGAACACCGGGGAGCTGTTTTTT. The J gene is TRBJ2-2, the V gene TRBV7-8; possibly TRBD2 for D (5 bases). V dropped 1 base and J dropped 1 base, with 7 bases sitting between them. The CDR3 spans 15 residues. Germline assignment: CDR1 SGHVS and CDR2 FQNEAQ.

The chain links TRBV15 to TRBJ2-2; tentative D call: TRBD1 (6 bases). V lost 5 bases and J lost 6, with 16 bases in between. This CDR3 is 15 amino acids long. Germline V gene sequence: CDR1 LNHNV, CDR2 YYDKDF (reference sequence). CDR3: CATSSAQGRAGELFF. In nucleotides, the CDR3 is TGTGCCACCAGCTCCGCACAGGGCCGCGCCGGGGAGCTGTTTTTT.

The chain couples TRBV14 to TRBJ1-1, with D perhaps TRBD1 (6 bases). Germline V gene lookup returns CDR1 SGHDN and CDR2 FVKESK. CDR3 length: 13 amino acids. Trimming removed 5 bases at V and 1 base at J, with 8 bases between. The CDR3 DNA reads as TGTGCCAGCAGCAAGGACAGGAACACTGAAGCTTTCTTT. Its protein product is CASSKDRNTEAFF.

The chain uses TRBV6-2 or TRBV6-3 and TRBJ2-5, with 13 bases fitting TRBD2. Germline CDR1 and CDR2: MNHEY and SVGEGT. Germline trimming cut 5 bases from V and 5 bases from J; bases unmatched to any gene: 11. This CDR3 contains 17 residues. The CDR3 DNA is TGTGCCAGCAGTACCAGGACTAGCGGGGGCATAGGGGAGACCCAGTACTTC. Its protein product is CASSTRTSGGIGETQYF.

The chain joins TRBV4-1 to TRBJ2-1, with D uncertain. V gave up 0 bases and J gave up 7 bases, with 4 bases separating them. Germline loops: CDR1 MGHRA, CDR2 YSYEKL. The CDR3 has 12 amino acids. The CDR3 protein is CASSQDRNEQFF. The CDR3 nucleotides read TGCGCCAGCAGCCAAGATAGAAATGAGCAGTTCTTC.

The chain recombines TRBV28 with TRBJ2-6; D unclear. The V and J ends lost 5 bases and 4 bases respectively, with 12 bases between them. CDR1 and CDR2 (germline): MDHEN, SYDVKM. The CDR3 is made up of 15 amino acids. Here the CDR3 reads CASSLYQAGANVLTF. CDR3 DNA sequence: TGTGCCAGCAGTCTATACCAAGCAGGGGCCAACGTCCTGACTTTC. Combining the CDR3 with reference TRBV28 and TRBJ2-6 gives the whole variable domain DVKVTQSSRYLVKRTGEKVFLECVQDMDHENMFWYRQDPGLGLRLIYFSYDVKMKEKGDIPEGYSVSREKKERFSLILESASTNQTSMYLCASSLYQAGANVLTFGAGSRLTVL.

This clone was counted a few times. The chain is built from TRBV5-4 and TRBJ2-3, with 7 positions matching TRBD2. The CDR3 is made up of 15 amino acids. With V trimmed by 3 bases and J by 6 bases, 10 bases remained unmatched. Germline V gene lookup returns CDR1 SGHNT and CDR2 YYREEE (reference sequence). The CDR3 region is CASSWGGEASDTQYF. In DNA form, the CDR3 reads TGTGCCAGCAGCTGGGGGGGAGAGGCATCGGATACGCAGTATTTT.

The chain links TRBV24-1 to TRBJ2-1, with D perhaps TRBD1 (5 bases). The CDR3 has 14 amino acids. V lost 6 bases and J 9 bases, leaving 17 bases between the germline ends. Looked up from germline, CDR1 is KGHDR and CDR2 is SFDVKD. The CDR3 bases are TGTGCCACCAGTAACCAGGGATCAATAGGTGAGCAGTTCTTC. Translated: CATSNQGSIGEQFF.

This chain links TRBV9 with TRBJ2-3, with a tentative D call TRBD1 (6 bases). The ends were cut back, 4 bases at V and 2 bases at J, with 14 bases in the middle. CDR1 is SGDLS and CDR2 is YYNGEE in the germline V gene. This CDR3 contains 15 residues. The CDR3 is CASSPGERNTDTQYF. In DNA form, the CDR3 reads TGTGCCAGCAGCCCAGGGGAGCGGAACACAGATACGCAGTATTTT.

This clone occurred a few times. CDR3 in DNA: TGCGCCAGCACACGGACTAGCGGGGCGAACACCGGGGAGCTGTTTTTT. Residues: CASTRTSGANTGELFF. The chain combines TRBV5-1 with TRBJ2-2; 12 bases are shared with TRBD2. The length of the CDR3 is 16 residues. From germline, CDR1 is SGHRS and CDR2 YFSETQ. The V and J ends lost 6 bases and 0 bases, in that order; junction bases with no gene match: 3.

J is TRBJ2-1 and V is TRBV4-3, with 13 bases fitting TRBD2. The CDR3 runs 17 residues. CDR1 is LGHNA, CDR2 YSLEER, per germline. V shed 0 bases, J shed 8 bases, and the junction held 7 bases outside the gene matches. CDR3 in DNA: TGCGCCAGCAGCCAAGACTATACTAGCGGGAGGGAGTATGAGCAGTTCTTC. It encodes CASSQDYTSGREYEQFF.

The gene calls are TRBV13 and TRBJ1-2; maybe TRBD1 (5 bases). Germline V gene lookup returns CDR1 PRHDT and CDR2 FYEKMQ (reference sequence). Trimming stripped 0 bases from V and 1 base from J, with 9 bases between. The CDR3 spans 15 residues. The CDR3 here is CASSLGGVFNYGYTF. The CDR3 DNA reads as TGTGCCAGCAGCTTAGGAGGGGTGTTTAACTATGGCTACACCTTC.

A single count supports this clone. The CDR3 DNA follows: TGTGCCAGCAGCCTGAGGGGGCGCGAGCAGTACTTC. Its translation: CASSLRGREQYF. The V call is TRBV7-9, the J call TRBJ2-7; 7 bases line up with TRBD1. CDR3 length equals 12 residues. Per germline, CDR1 SEHNR and CDR2 FQNEAQ (reference sequence). V dropped 5 bases and J dropped 6; count of bases not matched to a gene: 4.

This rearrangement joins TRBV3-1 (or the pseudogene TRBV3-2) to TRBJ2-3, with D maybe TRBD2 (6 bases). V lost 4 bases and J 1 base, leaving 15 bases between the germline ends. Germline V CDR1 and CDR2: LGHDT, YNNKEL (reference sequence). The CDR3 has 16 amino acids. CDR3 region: CASSLSTRRGTDTQYF. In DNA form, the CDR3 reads TGTGCCAGCAGCCTCTCGACTAGGAGGGGCACAGATACGCAGTATTTT.

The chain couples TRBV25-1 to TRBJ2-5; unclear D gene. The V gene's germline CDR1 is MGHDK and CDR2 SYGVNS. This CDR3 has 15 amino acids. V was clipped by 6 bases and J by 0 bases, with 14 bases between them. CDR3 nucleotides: TGTGCCAGCAGCCCAGGTGGGTCGTACCAAGAGACCCAGTACTTC. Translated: CASSPGGSYQETQYF. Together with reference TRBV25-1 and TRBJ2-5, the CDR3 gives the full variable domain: EADIYQTPRYLVIGTGKKITLECSQTMGHDKMYWYQQDPGMELHLIHYSYGVNSTEKGDLSSESTVSRIRTEHFPLTLESARPSHTSQYLCASSPGGSYQETQYFGPGTRLLVL.

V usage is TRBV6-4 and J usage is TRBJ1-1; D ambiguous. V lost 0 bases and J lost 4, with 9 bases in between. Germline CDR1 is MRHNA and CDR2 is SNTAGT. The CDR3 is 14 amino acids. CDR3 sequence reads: CASSDSGRITEAFF. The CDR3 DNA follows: TGTGCCAGCAGTGACTCGGGCAGAATCACTGAAGCTTTCTTT.

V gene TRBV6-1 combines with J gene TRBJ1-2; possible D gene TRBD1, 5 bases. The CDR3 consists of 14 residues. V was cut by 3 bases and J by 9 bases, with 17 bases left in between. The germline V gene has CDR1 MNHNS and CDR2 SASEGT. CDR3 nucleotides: TGTGCCAGCAGTGACGGTTGGGCGGGGCAGAGCTACACCTTC. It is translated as CASSDGWAGQSYTF.

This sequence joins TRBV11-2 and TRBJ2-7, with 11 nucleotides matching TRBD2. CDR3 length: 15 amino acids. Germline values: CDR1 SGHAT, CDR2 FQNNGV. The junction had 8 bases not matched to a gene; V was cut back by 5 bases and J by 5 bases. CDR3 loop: CASSEQLAGANEQYF. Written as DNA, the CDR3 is TGTGCCAGCAGCGAACAACTAGCGGGAGCCAACGAGCAGTACTTC.

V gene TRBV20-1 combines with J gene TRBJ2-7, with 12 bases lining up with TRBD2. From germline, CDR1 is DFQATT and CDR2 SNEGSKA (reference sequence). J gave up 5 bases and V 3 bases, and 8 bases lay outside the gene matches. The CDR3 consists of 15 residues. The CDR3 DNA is TGCAGTGCTAGTTGGCCGACTAGCGGGAGTGACGAGCAGTACTTC. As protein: CSASWPTSGSDEQYF.